Described below is a single T cell receptor (beta chain) sequence and its context. What it recognizes is unknown. An end of the junction differs from the germline gene, which may be a read error. This sample stems from a study of tumor-infiltrating lymphocytes in primary liver carcinoma. Looking at the study overall: Per sample, productive TCRbeta reads numbered roughly 3.65 to 7.13 million, similar across tissue types. Study results and caveats: Among the pair types, tumor region pairs showed more overlap than tumor-adjacent and tumor-blood pairs.

CDR1 and CDR2 from the germline V gene are MNHNS and SASEGT. The CDR3 totals 15 residues. From 500 ng total RNA, TCR beta cDNA was generated with a primer in the constant region. Construction of TCR beta libraries relied on three successive nested multiplex PCR rounds employing slightly modified ARM-PCR. TRBV1-TRBV30 forward primers and a C-beta reverse primer were used in the first two PCR rounds, which each ran for approximately 11 cycles. TCRdb independently ran MiXCR on the multiplex PCR reads; one entry per CDR3 protein. The sample lists more than 85,000 distinct CDR3 sequences, approximately 80% occurring once. Bulk tissue was left unsorted, and RNA and DNA were co-extracted from roughly 20-30 mg of it.

The specimen was liver tumor tissue from sampling region 3. Subset in this sample: tumor region T3, left-lateral pole. The V call is TRBV6-1, the J call TRBJ1-5; TRBD1 agrees at 7 bases. The receptor was derived from a man aged 35-49 years with primary liver carcinoma and hepatitis B virus infection. The CDR3 here is CASRGMRGRIQPQLF. DNA of the CDR3: TGTGCCAGCAGGGGAATGAGGGGGCGCATTCAGCCTCAGCTTTTT.